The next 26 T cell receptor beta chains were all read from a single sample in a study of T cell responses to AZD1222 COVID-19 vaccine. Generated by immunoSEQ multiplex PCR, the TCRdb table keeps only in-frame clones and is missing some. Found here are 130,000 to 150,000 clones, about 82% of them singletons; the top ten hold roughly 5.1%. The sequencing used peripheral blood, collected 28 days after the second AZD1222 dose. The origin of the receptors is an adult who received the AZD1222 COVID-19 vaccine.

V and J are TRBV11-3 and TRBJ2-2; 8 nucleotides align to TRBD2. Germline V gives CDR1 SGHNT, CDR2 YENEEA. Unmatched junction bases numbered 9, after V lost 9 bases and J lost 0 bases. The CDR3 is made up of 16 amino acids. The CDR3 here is CARKKGGRSNTGELFF. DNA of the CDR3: TGTGCCAGGAAGAAGGGCGGGAGGTCGAACACCGGGGAGCTGTTTTTT.

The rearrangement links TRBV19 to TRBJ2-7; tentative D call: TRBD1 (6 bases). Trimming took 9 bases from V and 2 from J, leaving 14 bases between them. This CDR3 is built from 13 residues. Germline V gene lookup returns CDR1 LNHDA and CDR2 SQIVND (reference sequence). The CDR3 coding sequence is TGTGCCAGAACCACAGGGCCGACCTACGAGCAGTACTTC. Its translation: CARTTGPTYEQYF.

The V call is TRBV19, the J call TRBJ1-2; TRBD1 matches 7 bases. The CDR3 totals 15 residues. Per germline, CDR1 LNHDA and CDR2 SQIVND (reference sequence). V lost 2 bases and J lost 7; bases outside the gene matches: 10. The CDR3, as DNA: TGTGCCAGTAGTATACCGGGACAGAAATTGGGTGGCTACACCTTC. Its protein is CASSIPGQKLGGYTF.

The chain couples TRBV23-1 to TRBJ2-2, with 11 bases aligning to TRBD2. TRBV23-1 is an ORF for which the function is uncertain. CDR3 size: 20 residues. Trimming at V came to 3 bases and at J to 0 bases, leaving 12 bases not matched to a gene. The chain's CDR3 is CASSHPRGLAGGSNTGELFF. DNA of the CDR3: TGCGCCAGCAGTCACCCTCGGGGCCTAGCGGGAGGTTCGAACACCGGGGAGCTGTTTTTT.

DNA for the CDR3: TGTGCCAGCAGATTGGACATCGGGGCTTTCGGTGAGCAGTTCTTC. Its translation: CASRLDIGAFGEQFF. The chain joins TRBV7-2 to TRBJ2-1; D tentatively reads TRBD1 or TRBD2 (5 bases each). Germline V lookup: CDR1 SGHTA, CDR2 FQGNSA. The V end was cut by 6 bases, the J end by 9 bases, with 21 bases between. CDR3 length: 15 residues.

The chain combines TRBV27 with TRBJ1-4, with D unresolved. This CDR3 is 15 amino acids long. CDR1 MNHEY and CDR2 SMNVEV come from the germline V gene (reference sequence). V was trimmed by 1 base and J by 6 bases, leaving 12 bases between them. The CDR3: CASSLLGIRDEKLFF. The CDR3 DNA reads TGTGCCAGCAGTTTATTGGGGATTCGCGATGAAAAACTGTTTTTT.

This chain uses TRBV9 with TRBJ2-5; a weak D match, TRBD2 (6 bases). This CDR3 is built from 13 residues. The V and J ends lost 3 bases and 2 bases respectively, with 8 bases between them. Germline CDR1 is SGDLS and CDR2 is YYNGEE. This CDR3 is CASSEEGQETQYF. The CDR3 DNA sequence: TGTGCCAGCAGCGAGGAGGGACAAGAGACCCAGTACTTC.

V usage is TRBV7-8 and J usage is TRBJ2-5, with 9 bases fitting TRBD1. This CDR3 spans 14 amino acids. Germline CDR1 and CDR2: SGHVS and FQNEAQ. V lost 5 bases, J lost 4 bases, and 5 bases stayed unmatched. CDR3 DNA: TGTGCCAGCAGCCCCAGACAGGGGGGAGAGACCCAGTACTTC. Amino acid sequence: CASSPRQGGETQYF.

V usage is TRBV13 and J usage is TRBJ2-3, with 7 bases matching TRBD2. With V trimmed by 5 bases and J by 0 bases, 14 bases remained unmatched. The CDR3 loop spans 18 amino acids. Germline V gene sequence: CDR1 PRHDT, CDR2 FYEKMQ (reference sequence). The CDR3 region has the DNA TGTGCCAGCAGCCCGACGGCCCTACTAGCGCGAAGCACAGATACGCAGTATTTT. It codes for CASSPTALLARSTDTQYF. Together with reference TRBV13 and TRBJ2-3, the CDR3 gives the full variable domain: AAGVIQSPRHLIKEKRETATLKCYPIPRHDTVYWYQQGPGQDPQFLISFYEKMQSDKGSIPDRFSAQQFSDYHSELNMSSLELGDSALYFCASSPTALLARSTDTQYFGPGTRLTVL.

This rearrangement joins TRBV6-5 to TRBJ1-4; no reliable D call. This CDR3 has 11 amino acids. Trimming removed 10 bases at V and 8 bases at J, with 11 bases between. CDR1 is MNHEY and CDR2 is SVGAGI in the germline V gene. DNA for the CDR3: TGTGCCACGGCGGGCGGAGAAAAACTGTTTTTT. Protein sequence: CATAGGEKLFF.

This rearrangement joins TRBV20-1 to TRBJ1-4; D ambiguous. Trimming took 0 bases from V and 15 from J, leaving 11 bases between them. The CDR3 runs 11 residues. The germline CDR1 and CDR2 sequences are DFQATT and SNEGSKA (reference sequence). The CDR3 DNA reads TGCAGTGCTAGAGATCGTGTATCAATGTTTTTT. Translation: CSARDRVSMFF.

In DNA form, the CDR3 reads TGTGCCAGTTGGGGTCCTATGAACACTGAAGCTTTCTTT. This translates into CASWGPMNTEAFF. The chain recombines TRBV28 with TRBJ1-1; D is ambiguous. Trimming removed 9 bases from V and 0 bases from J, with 11 bases in between. The CDR3 runs to 13 residues. Germline V gene sequence: CDR1 MDHEN, CDR2 SYDVKM.

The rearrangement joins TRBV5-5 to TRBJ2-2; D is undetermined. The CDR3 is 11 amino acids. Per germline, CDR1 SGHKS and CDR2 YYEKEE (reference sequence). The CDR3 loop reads CAVSAAGELFF. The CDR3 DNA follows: TGTGCAGTCAGCGCGGCCGGGGAGCTGTTTTTT.

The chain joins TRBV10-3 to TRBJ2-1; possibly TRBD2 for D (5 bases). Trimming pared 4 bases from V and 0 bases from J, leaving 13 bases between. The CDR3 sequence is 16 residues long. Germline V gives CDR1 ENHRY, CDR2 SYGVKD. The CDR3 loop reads CAISGLGETSYNEQFF. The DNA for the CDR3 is TGTGCCATCAGTGGCCTCGGGGAGACCTCCTACAATGAGCAGTTCTTC.

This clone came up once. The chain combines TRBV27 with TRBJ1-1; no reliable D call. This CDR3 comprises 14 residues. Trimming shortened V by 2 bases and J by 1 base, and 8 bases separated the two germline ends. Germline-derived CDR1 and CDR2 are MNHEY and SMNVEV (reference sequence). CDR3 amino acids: CASSLRGPNTEAFF. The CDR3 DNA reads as TGTGCCAGCAGTTTAAGAGGACCGAACACTGAAGCTTTCTTT.

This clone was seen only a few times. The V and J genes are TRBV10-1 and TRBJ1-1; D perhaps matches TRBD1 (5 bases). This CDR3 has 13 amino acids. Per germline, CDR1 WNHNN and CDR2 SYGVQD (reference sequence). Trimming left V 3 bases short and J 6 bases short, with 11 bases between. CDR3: CASSETPRAEAFF. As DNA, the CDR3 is TGCGCCAGCAGTGAAACCCCCAGGGCTGAAGCTTTCTTT.

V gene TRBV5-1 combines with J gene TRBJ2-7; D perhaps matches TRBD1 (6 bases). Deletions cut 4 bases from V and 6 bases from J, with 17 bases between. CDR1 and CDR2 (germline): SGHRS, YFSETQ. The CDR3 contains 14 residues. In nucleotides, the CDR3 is TGCGCCAGCAGCGGGGGACAAGTATTGGGCGAGCAGTACTTC. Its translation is CASSGGQVLGEQYF.

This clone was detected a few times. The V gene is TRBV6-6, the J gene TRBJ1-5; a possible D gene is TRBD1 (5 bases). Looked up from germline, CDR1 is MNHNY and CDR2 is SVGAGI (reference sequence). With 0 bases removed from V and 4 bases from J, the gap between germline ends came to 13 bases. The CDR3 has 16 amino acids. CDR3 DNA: TGTGCCAGCAGTTACTCGCTCCCGGGGGGGAATCAGCCCCAGCATTTT. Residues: CASSYSLPGGNQPQHF.

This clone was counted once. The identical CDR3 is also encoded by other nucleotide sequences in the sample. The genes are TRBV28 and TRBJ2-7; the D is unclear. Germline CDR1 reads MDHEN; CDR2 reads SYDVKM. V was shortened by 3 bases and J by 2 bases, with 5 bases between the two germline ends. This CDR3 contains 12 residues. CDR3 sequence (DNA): TGTGCCAGCAGTTTCTCCACCTACGAGCAGTACTTC. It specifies CASSFSTYEQYF.

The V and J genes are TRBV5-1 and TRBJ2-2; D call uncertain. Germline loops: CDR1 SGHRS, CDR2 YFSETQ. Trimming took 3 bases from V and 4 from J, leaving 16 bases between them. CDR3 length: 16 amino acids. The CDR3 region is CASSSTEIGTTGELFF. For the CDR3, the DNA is TGCGCCAGCAGCTCAACCGAAATAGGAACCACCGGGGAGCTGTTTTTT.

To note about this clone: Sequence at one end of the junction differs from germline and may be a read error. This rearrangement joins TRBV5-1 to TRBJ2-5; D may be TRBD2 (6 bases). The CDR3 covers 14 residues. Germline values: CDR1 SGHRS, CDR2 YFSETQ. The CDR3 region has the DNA TGCGCCAGCAGATTGGGGGGATGGGGAGAGACCCAGTACTTC. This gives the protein CASRLGGWGETQYF.

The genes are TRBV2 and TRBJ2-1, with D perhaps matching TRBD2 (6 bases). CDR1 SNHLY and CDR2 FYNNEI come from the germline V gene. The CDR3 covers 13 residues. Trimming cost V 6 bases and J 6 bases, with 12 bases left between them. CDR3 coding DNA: TGTGCCAGCAGGGACGGGGACTTCAATGAGCAGTTCTTC. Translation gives CASRDGDFNEQFF.

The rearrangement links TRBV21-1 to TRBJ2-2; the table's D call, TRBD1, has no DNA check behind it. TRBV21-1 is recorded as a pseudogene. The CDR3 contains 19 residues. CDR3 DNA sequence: TGTGCCAGCAGCAGGGGCTTGTGGTCACAGAAAGCCTACACCGGGGAGCTGTTTTTT. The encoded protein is CASSRGLWSQKAYTGELFF.

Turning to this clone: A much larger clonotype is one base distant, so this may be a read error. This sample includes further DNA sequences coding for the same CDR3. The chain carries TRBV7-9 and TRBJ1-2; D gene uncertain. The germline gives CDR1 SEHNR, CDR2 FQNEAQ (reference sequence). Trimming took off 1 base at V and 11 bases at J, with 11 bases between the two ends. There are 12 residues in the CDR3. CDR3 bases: TGTGCCAGCAGCTTAGACATTCAAGGTTACACCTTC. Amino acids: CASSLDIQGYTF.

CDR3 loop: CASSRDRGVFYGYTF. The DNA of the CDR3 is TGTGCCAGCAGTCGGGACAGGGGGGTTTTCTATGGCTACACCTTC. The chain uses TRBV6-5 and TRBJ1-2; 11 nucleotides align to TRBD1. This CDR3 is 15 amino acids long. With V trimmed by 5 bases and J by 4 bases, 6 bases remained unmatched. Per germline, CDR1 MNHEY and CDR2 SVGAGI.

The CDR3 sequence is CASRASDEAFF. The CDR3 nucleotides read TGTGCCAGCAGAGCCTCAGATGAGGCTTTCTTT. V is TRBV2 and J is TRBJ1-1, with D unclear. CDR3 length: 11 amino acids. Germline V CDR1 and CDR2: SNHLY, FYNNEI. V lost 6 bases and J lost 11, with 13 bases in between.